Listed below are T cell receptor beta chains from one sample, sequenced in a study of T-cell reconstitution after alpha-beta-depleted transplantation in children. TCRdb reanalysed the PCR reads using MiXCR and keeps one entry per CDR3 protein. This sample has about 830,000 distinct CDR3 sequences, with roughly 15% found just once. Sample: PBMCs, mostly from graft donor cells, taken 360 days after TCRalphabeta/CD19-depleted stem cell transplant. Receptors were obtained from a male patient younger than 18 who had a stem cell transplant for acute lymphoblastic leukemia, so the T cells may come from the graft donor. Both conserved end residues are part of each CDR3. Fields, in order: clone size, D gene, V gene, J gene, CDR3 protein, CDR3 DNA. A D gene is named only where the DNA matches it firmly. Clone sizes are given selectively: once, few, many, or a class where the clone is expanded.

clone_size: -
d_call: TRBD2
v_call: TRBV3-1
j_call: TRBJ2-7
cdr3_aa: CASSQRLAGYEQYF
cdr3_nt: TGTGCCAGCAGCCAACGGCTAGCGGGCTACGAGCAGTACTTC

clone_size: -
d_call: TRBD2
v_call: TRBV4-2
j_call: TRBJ2-7
cdr3_aa: CASSQEVAGGGYEQYF
cdr3_nt: TGTGCCAGCAGCCAAGAGGTAGCGGGGGGGGGCTACGAGCAGTACTTC

clone_size: -
d_call: TRBD1
v_call: TRBV19
j_call: TRBJ1-1
cdr3_aa: CASSVLQGYNTEAFF
cdr3_nt: TGTGCCAGTAGTGTCCTACAGGGGTATAACACTGAAGCTTTCTTT

clone_size: -
d_call: TRBD2
v_call: TRBV5-1
j_call: TRBJ2-3
cdr3_aa: CASSFERGLQYF
cdr3_nt: TGCGCCAGCAGCTTCGAGCGGGGATTACAGTATTTT

clone_size: few
d_call: TRBD1
v_call: TRBV15
j_call: TRBJ1-3
cdr3_aa: CATSRGQGPGNTIYF
cdr3_nt: TGTGCCACCAGCAGGGGACAGGGTCCCGGAAACACCATATATTTT

clone_size: few
d_call: -
v_call: TRBV5-1
j_call: TRBJ2-6
cdr3_aa: CASSPLPRANVLTF
cdr3_nt: TGCGCCAGCAGCCCTTTACCACGGGCCAACGTCCTGACTTTC

clone_size: few
d_call: -
v_call: TRBV15
j_call: TRBJ1-5
cdr3_aa: CATSRDRAGSQPQHF
cdr3_nt: TGTGCCACCAGCAGAGATAGGGCAGGGAGTCAGCCCCAGCATTTT

clone_size: -
d_call: -
v_call: TRBV5-1
j_call: TRBJ2-7
cdr3_aa: CASSWIRAFHEQYF
cdr3_nt: TGCGCCAGCAGCTGGATTCGCGCGTTCCACGAGCAGTACTTC

clone_size: few
d_call: -
v_call: TRBV11-1
j_call: TRBJ2-3
cdr3_aa: CASSLDHRDPGEADTQYF
cdr3_nt: TGTGCCAGCAGCTTAGACCACCGGGACCCAGGGGAGGCAGATACGCAGTATTTT

clone_size: -
d_call: -
v_call: TRBV3-1
j_call: TRBJ2-7
cdr3_aa: CASSQSPAYNEQYF
cdr3_nt: TGTGCCAGCAGCCAATCGCCAGCTTATAACGAGCAGTACTTC

clone_size: -
d_call: -
v_call: TRBV5-1
j_call: TRBJ2-5
cdr3_aa: CASSWPRGRLQETQYF
cdr3_nt: TGCGCCAGCAGCTGGCCGAGAGGGAGGCTGCAAGAGACCCAGTACTTC

clone_size: -
d_call: TRBD2
v_call: TRBV12-3/TRBV12-4
j_call: TRBJ2-7
cdr3_aa: CASSLAGLAGSYEQYF
cdr3_nt: TGTGCCAGCAGCTTAGCGGGACTAGCGGGTTCCTACGAGCAGTACTTC

clone_size: few
d_call: -
v_call: TRBV12-3/TRBV12-4
j_call: TRBJ1-6
cdr3_aa: CASSWAYSPLHF
cdr3_nt: TGTGCCAGCAGTTGGGCCTATTCACCCCTCCACTTT

clone_size: many
d_call: -
v_call: TRBV5-1
j_call: TRBJ2-5
cdr3_aa: CASSLAAQGAQETQYF
cdr3_nt: TGCGCCAGCAGCTTGGCAGCTCAAGGGGCTCAAGAGACCCAGTACTTC

clone_size: few
d_call: -
v_call: TRBV7-3
j_call: TRBJ2-3
cdr3_aa: CASGSVTDTQYF
cdr3_nt: TGTGCCAGCGGCTCGGTCACAGATACGCAGTATTTT

clone_size: -
d_call: TRBD1
v_call: TRBV12-3/TRBV12-4
j_call: TRBJ2-1
cdr3_aa: CASRVGTVNEQFF
cdr3_nt: TGTGCCAGCAGGGTCGGGACAGTCAATGAGCAGTTCTTC

clone_size: few
d_call: -
v_call: TRBV4-1
j_call: TRBJ1-4
cdr3_aa: CASSRIPLGSSNEKLFF
cdr3_nt: TGCGCCAGCAGCCGGATCCCCCTTGGTAGCAGTAATGAAAAACTGTTTTTT

clone_size: few
d_call: -
v_call: TRBV5-1
j_call: TRBJ2-1
cdr3_aa: CASSLALVDEQFF
cdr3_nt: TGCGCCAGCAGCTTGGCCCTCGTGGATGAGCAGTTCTTC

clone_size: many
d_call: -
v_call: TRBV11-2
j_call: TRBJ1-4
cdr3_aa: CASSRGNEKLFF
cdr3_nt: TGTGCCAGCAGCCGGGGTAATGAAAAACTGTTTTTT

clone_size: -
d_call: -
v_call: TRBV11-2
j_call: TRBJ2-5
cdr3_aa: CASSRPVQETQYF
cdr3_nt: TGTGCCAGCAGCCGCCCAGTCCAAGAGACCCAGTACTTC

clone_size: few
d_call: TRBD1
v_call: TRBV7-2
j_call: TRBJ2-2
cdr3_aa: CASSLTGDGELFF
cdr3_nt: TGTGCCAGCAGCTTGACAGGGGACGGGGAGCTGTTTTTT

clone_size: many
d_call: TRBD2
v_call: TRBV6-5
j_call: TRBJ2-1
cdr3_aa: CASRGGRSYNEQFF
cdr3_nt: TGTGCCAGTCGGGGGGGGCGCTCGTACAATGAGCAGTTCTTC

clone_size: -
d_call: TRBD2
v_call: TRBV27
j_call: TRBJ2-1
cdr3_aa: CASSLPSGRYDEQFF
cdr3_nt: TGTGCCAGCAGTTTACCTAGCGGGAGATATGATGAGCAGTTCTTC

clone_size: -
d_call: -
v_call: TRBV7-6
j_call: TRBJ2-1
cdr3_aa: CASSLNPWGGMGRLNYNEQFF
cdr3_nt: TGTGCCAGCAGCTTAAACCCATGGGGGGGCATGGGACGACTGAACTACAATGAGCAGTTCTTC

clone_size: -
d_call: -
v_call: TRBV5-1
j_call: TRBJ2-1
cdr3_aa: CASTSDSSYNEQFF
cdr3_nt: TGCGCCAGCACTTCGGACAGCTCCTACAATGAGCAGTTCTTC

clone_size: few
d_call: -
v_call: TRBV6-5
j_call: TRBJ2-5
cdr3_aa: CASSYGLREMASETQYF
cdr3_nt: TGTGCCAGCAGTTATGGTTTACGGGAGATGGCATCAGAGACCCAGTACTTC

clone_size: -
d_call: TRBD2
v_call: TRBV12-3/TRBV12-4
j_call: TRBJ2-4
cdr3_aa: CASSPLAGADIQYF
cdr3_nt: TGTGCCAGCAGTCCTCTAGCGGGAGCCGACATTCAGTACTTC

clone_size: -
d_call: TRBD2
v_call: TRBV7-9
j_call: TRBJ2-3
cdr3_aa: CASGTSGTDTQYF
cdr3_nt: TGTGCCAGCGGGACTAGCGGCACAGATACGCAGTATTTT